This record concerns one T cell receptor (beta chain) sequence. TCRdb reprocessed the 5' RACE reads with MiXCR, giving one entry per CDR3 protein. This sample has 60,000 to 75,000 distinct CDR3 sequences, with around 16% found just once. The sample is drawn from a study of T cells of healthy individuals. The V and J ends lost 5 bases and 9 bases respectively, with 8 bases between them. The CDR3 has 11 residues. This clonotype was sampled from a human donor in good health. This chain links TRBV12-3 or TRBV12-4 with TRBJ1-5; D remains ambiguous. The CDR3 bases are TGTGCCAGCAGTCGGGCTGGGCCCCAGCATTTT. Amino acids: CASSRAGPQHF.